This T cell receptor beta chain was profiled in a study of radiation and T cells in renal cell carcinoma (dated by TCRdb to the early 2020s). Regarding the complete study: Samples came from a clinical trial, in which primary renal cell carcinomas received 15 Gy stereotactic body radiation therapy followed by nephrectomy 4 weeks later. In total, approximately 53 samples, comprising roughly 25 tumors and some 27 peripheral blood samples, were subjected to TCR beta sequencing. Across all 50 or so samples, 4,016,671 unique CDR3 nucleotide sequences, encoding roughly 3 million unique CDR3 amino acid sequences, were identified.

Results and caveats for the whole study, not just this receptor: The single-armed trial design could not address effects of radiation dose or scheduling on the TCR repertoire. Dynamics of the blood repertoire were not tracked past 4 weeks after treatment. In blood, the top tumor clonotypes increased from baseline to 2 weeks after radiation and then shrank by 4 weeks, which suggests a temporary expansion of tumor-resident clones. Because pretreatment tumor biopsies were not available, the baseline intratumoral presence of clonotypes could not be determined.

The immunoSEQ kit was used, according to the manufacturer's recommendations, to generate TCR beta libraries from genomic DNA. Library preparation used a first multiplex PCR with proprietary primers, then a second PCR adding unique barcodes, with bead cleanups after each round. Each sample batch included a kit-provided positive control reaction and a negative control reaction. The final libraries underwent checking on an Agilent 4200 TapeStation D1000 ScreenTape, volumetric pooling, and quantification by qPCR. Sequencing was performed on an Illumina NextSeq500 using a MidOutput 150-cycle cartridge, with 156 Read1 cycles, 15 Index1 cycles, and the kit custom primers. The pooled library was loaded at 0.95 to 1 pM with approximately 20% PhiX control spiked in. The authors' analysis ran thus. Vendor-processed data were analyzed in R, and a clonotype was defined as all T cells sharing the same CDR3 nucleotide sequence. For clone abundance analyses, frequencies were normalized to the 10,000 most abundant clones in each sample. Public T cell clones, which averaged fewer than five per sample, were removed prior to analysis. An abundance difference of at least 32-fold between compartments was the criterion for calling clonotypes tumor-enriched or baseline blood-enriched. A beta-binomial differential abundance model was used to identify clonotypes that were expanded or contracted between blood time points. The Baroni-Urbani and Buser coefficient was used to measure tumor-blood repertoire similarity, and groups were compared with two-tailed Wilcoxon tests in R. TCRdb stores this immuneACCESS table with in-frame sequences only. Part of the clones is absent; in the studies checked, under half of the shortfall reflects unresolved V genes, and no reason is known for the rest. D and trimming come from the DNA, and the V and J calls and clone size come from that table. Across this sample there are roughly 100,000 clones, with approximately 80% seen only once. Around 5.8% of the sample is held by the ten biggest clonotypes.

Notes on this clone: It has no known antigen specificity. One base away there is no much larger clone; base qualities are not given.

In the paper's terms, the time point label means: baseline pretreatment blood. The meaning of the sample's treatment or condition label: 15 Gy SBRT to primary tumor, nephrectomy 4 weeks later. To track tumor-enriched clonotypes, serial peripheral blood was sampled from radiation-treated patients at baseline and at 2 weeks and 4 weeks after SBRT. Every patient had renal cell carcinoma of clear cell pathology. The QIAamp DNA Blood Mini Kit (Qiagen) was used to prepare genomic DNA for TCR sequencing. Only samples passing all quality control checks were included in the analyses. Trimming at the junction amounts to 0 bases on V and 7 bases on J, and the germline ends lie 21 bases apart. Taken from cysteine to phenylalanine, the CDR3 has 18 residues. Only the CDR3 region is kept as DNA, spanning 54 bases read in frame from base 1. Reading the germline V gene (reference sequence) gives CDR1 LNHNV and CDR2 YYDKDF.

The sequence joins TRBV15 to TRBJ2-2, with the D gene not clear enough to name. This sequence originates from a man in his sixties with renal cell carcinoma. Sequencing was performed on blood, taken from a patient whose treatment included radiotherapy and nephrectomy. CDR3 protein: CATSRDPPVAWVSGELFF. The sequenced DNA: TGTGCCACCAGCAGAGATCCGCCCGTAGCCTGGGTCAGCGGGGAGCTGTTTTTT.